This T cell receptor beta chain was recorded in a study of blood T cell repertoires in COVID-19. Study overall: Both acute and convalescent COVID-19 samples were obtained from the United States, Italy and Spain.

CDR1 KGHDR and CDR2 SFDVKD come from the germline V gene. There are 16 residues in the CDR3. Trimming cost V 5 bases and J 8 bases; bases outside gene matches: 9. Only in-frame clones appear in the TCRdb table, and some are missing; sequencing was by immunoSEQ multiplex PCR. The table includes roughly 300,000 clones, more than 75% detected once. This clone was recorded only once. The receptor was derived from a woman aged 25 to 45 who had recovered from COVID-19. The J gene is TRBJ2-6, the V gene TRBV24-1; TRBD1 matches at 9 bases. Sequencing was performed on PBMCs or T cells enriched from blood (not recorded which). This CDR3 reads CATSGRTGDGSNVLTF. Here the CDR3 DNA reads TGTGCCACCAGTGGCCGGACAGGGGACGGGTCCAACGTCCTGACTTTC.